Listed here are 13 T cell receptor beta chains from one sample, sequenced in a study of T cell responses to AZD1222 COVID-19 vaccine. Libraries were prepared by immunoSEQ multiplex PCR; TCRdb keeps only in-frame clonotypes and omits some of them. Of about 120,000 clones in the sample, about nine tenths are singletons; the top ten hold 20% to 25%. The starting material was peripheral blood, obtained on day 0 of AZD1222 vaccination. Source of these receptors: an adult in good health.

This chain links TRBV18 with TRBJ1-6; D call uncertain. The CDR3 consists of 12 residues. V gave up 3 bases and J gave up 10 bases, with 7 bases separating them. Germline values: CDR1 KGHSH, CDR2 LQKENI. Here the CDR3 DNA reads TGTGCCAGCTCACCCTCTATCTCACCCCTCCACTTT. It encodes CASSPSISPLHF.

The chain combines TRBV6-2 or TRBV6-3 with TRBJ1-2, with D tentatively TRBD1 (5 bases). The CDR3 has 14 residues. The germline V and J ends were trimmed by 4 bases and 5 bases, with 14 bases remaining between them. Germline V gene data show CDR1 as MNHEY and CDR2 as SVGEGT. This CDR3 reads CASSSRDEFYGYTF. CDR3 DNA sequence: TGTGCCAGCAGTTCCCGGGACGAGTTTTATGGCTACACCTTC.

This clone was found once. The chain is built from TRBV5-1 and TRBJ2-3; D is unresolved. V lost 4 bases to trimming and J lost 1 base, with 13 bases between them. Germline V CDR1 and CDR2: SGHRS, YFSETQ. The CDR3 runs to 15 residues. The CDR3: CASSLDVRGTDTQYF. The CDR3 coding sequence is TGCGCCAGCAGCCTCGACGTACGGGGCACAGATACGCAGTATTTT.

The rearrangement uses TRBV7-8 and TRBJ1-5; D is unclear. CDR1 and CDR2 (germline): SGHVS, FQNEAQ. V dropped 3 bases and J dropped 3 bases, with 6 bases sitting between them. CDR3 length equals 13 residues. CDR3 loop: CASSFDLNQPQHF. Here the CDR3 DNA reads TGTGCCAGCAGCTTCGACCTCAATCAGCCCCAGCATTTT.

The chain recombines TRBV20-1 with TRBJ1-4, with D unresolved. Germline V gives CDR1 DFQATT, CDR2 SNEGSKA (reference sequence). V was clipped by 3 bases and J by 5 bases, with 7 bases between them. CDR3 length: 12 residues. The CDR3 protein is CSASQGNEKLFF. CDR3 bases: TGCAGTGCTAGTCAAGGGAATGAAAAACTGTTTTTT.

The chain recombines TRBV19 with TRBJ2-2, with TRBD1 as a possible D gene (6 bases). The CDR3 runs 16 residues. The ends were cut back, 5 bases at V and 0 bases at J, with 13 bases in the middle. Germline V gene data show CDR1 as LNHDA and CDR2 as SQIVND (reference sequence). The CDR3 sequence is CASSGWQGTNTGELFF. The CDR3 bases are TGTGCCAGTAGTGGTTGGCAGGGGACGAACACCGGGGAGCTGTTTTTT.

The chain uses TRBV9 and TRBJ1-2, with D tentatively TRBD1 (5 bases). Per the germline V gene, CDR1 is SGDLS and CDR2 is YYNGEE. The CDR3 runs 15 residues. V lost 0 bases to trimming and J lost 3 bases, with 12 bases between them. The CDR3 region has the DNA TGTGCCAGCAGCGTAGAAGCAGGGCTTTACTATGGCTACACCTTC. Translating it yields CASSVEAGLYYGYTF.

This chain joins TRBV18 and TRBJ2-7; TRBD1 agrees at 9 bases. Losses at the gene ends were 3 bases for V and 0 bases for J; bases not matched to a gene: 12. This CDR3 has 18 residues. Germline CDR1 reads KGHSH; CDR2 reads LQKENI. The CDR3 DNA is TGTGCCAGCTCACCGCCCCGTTCAGGGACAGGGAACTCCTACGAGCAGTACTTC. It specifies CASSPPRSGTGNSYEQYF.

The chain carries TRBV4-3 and TRBJ2-7, with D perhaps matching TRBD1 (7 bases). V gave up 5 bases and J gave up 3 bases, with 17 bases separating them. Looked up from germline, CDR1 is LGHNA and CDR2 is YSLEER. CDR3 size: 15 residues. The CDR3 protein is CASSNQGGRIYEQYF. CDR3 bases: TGCGCCAGCAGCAACCAGGGGGGCAGGATCTACGAGCAGTACTTC.

The gene calls are TRBV28 and TRBJ2-1; D is ambiguous. The CDR3 is 12 residues long. Trimming removed 5 bases from V and 3 bases from J, with 5 bases in between. Per germline, CDR1 MDHEN and CDR2 SYDVKM. This chain's CDR3 is CASSTIYNEQFF. CDR3 in DNA: TGTGCCAGCAGTACGATCTACAATGAGCAGTTCTTC.

The rearrangement joins TRBV6-2 or TRBV6-3 to TRBJ1-6; D is unresolved. The CDR3 runs 12 residues. Trimming removed 6 bases from V and 7 bases from J, with 7 bases in between. In germline, CDR1 is MNHEY, CDR2 SVGEGT. The CDR3 is CASSSLNSPLHF. In nucleotides, the CDR3 is TGTGCCAGCAGCTCCCTAAATTCACCCCTCCACTTT.

The chain couples TRBV4-1 to TRBJ1-1; D remains unclear. The ends were cut back, 0 bases at V and 3 bases at J, with 20 bases in the middle. The CDR3 is 18 amino acids. CDR1 and CDR2 from the germline V gene are MGHRA and YSYEKL. CDR3 coding DNA: TGCGCCAGCAGCCAAGATCCCGCGGGAAGAGCTGATTACACTGAAGCTTTCTTT. This encodes CASSQDPAGRADYTEAFF.

The chain links TRBV10-1 to TRBJ2-7; maybe TRBD1 (6 bases). This CDR3 has 12 residues. V was shortened by 5 bases and J by 6 bases, with 11 bases between the two germline ends. CDR1 and CDR2 from the germline V gene are WNHNN and SYGVQD (reference sequence). The CDR3 DNA sequence: TGCGCCAGCAGTCACTCAGGGGCCGAGCAGTACTTC. Its protein product is CASSHSGAEQYF.